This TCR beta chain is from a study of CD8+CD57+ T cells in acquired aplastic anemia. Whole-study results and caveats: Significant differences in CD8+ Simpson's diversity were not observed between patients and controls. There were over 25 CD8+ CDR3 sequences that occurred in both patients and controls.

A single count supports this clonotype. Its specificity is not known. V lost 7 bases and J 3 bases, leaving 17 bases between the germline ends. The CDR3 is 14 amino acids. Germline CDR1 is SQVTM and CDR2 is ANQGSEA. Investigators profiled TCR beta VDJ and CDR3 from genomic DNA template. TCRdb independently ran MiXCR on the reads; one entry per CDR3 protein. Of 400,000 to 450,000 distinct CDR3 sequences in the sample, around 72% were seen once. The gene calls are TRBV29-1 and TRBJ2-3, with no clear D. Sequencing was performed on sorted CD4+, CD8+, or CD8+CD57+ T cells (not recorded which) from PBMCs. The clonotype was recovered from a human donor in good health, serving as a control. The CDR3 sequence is CSGEGWQGTDTQYF. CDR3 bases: TGCAGCGGAGAAGGTTGGCAAGGAACAGATACGCAGTATTTT.